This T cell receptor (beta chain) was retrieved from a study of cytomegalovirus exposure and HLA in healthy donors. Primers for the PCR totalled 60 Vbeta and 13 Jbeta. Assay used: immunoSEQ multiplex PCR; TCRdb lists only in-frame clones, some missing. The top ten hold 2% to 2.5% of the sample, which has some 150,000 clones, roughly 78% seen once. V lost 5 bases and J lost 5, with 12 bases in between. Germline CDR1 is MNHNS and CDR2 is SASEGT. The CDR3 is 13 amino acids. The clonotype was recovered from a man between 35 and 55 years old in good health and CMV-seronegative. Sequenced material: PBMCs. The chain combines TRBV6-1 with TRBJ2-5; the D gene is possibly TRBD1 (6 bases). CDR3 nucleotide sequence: TGTGCCAGCAGTAAACAGGGCGTGGAGACCCAGTACTTC. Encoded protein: CASSKQGVETQYF.